This T cell receptor beta chain was obtained from a study of blood T cell repertoires in COVID-19. Study context: COVID-19 samples from acute and convalescent phases originated in the United States, Italy and Spain.

Only in-frame clones appear in the TCRdb table, and some are missing; sequencing was by immunoSEQ multiplex PCR. The data contain 300,000 to 400,000 clones, roughly 87% of them seen just once; the ten biggest clones take up 1%. Per the germline V gene, CDR1 is LNHDA and CDR2 is SQIVND (reference sequence). The ends lost 8 bases at V and 6 bases at J; junction bases unmatched: 6. The CDR3 contains 13 residues. The source material was peripheral blood. The rearrangement links TRBV19 to TRBJ2-2, with 7 bases fitting TRBD1. The sequence came from a man aged 50 to 60 with active or convalescent COVID-19. As DNA, the CDR3 is TGTGCCAGTCGACAGGGTCTGTCCGGGGAGCTGTTTTTT. Translated: CASRQGLSGELFF.